The 32 T cell receptor beta chains below were found in one sample sequenced in a study of beta chain features in type 1 diabetes. Every isolated RNA sample was fully reverse transcribed, so sequencing captured expressed TCRB transcripts. Using immunoSEQ multiplex PCR, the repertoire was profiled, and TCRdb retains in-frame clones only, with some absent. The repertoire holds roughly 330,000 clones, with approximately 10% as singletons. Sample: naive CD4+ T cells from blood. The receptors were sampled from a woman between 25 and 40 years old in good health.

This chain uses TRBV7-9 with TRBJ2-5; D remains unclear. V shed 2 bases and J shed 4 bases, with 8 bases lying between them. CDR1 is SEHNR, CDR2 FQNEAQ, per germline (reference sequence). The CDR3 is 13 residues long. In DNA form, the CDR3 reads TGTGCCAGCAGCTTATTCGAGAGAGAGACCCAGTACTTC. It specifies CASSLFERETQYF.

The V call is TRBV7-9, the J call TRBJ2-1; 8 positions match TRBD1. The CDR3 contains 13 residues. J lost 9 bases, V lost 6 bases, and 7 bases had no gene match. Germline CDR1 reads SEHNR; CDR2 reads FQNEAQ (reference sequence). CDR3 protein: CASRDREGSEQFF. The CDR3 coding sequence is TGTGCCAGCAGGGACAGGGAAGGAAGTGAGCAGTTCTTC.

This clone was found a few times. The chain couples TRBV2 to TRBJ1-1; D is unresolved. V gave up 4 bases and J gave up 7 bases, with 10 bases separating them. The CDR3 totals 12 residues. Germline V gene data show CDR1 as SNHLY and CDR2 as FYNNEI. The CDR3 DNA reads as TGTGCCAGCAGTGCCGGGTTCGGTGAAGCTTTCTTT. Amino acids: CASSAGFGEAFF.

The chain recombines TRBV7-9 with TRBJ2-7; 11 nucleotides align to TRBD2. Trimming at V came to 5 bases and at J to 3 bases, leaving 9 bases not matched to a gene. The CDR3 has 16 amino acids. Germline V gene lookup returns CDR1 SEHNR and CDR2 FQNEAQ (reference sequence). The CDR3 coding sequence is TGTGCCAGCAGCCGTAAGCCGGGACTAGCGGTCTACGAGCAGTACTTC. Encoded protein: CASSRKPGLAVYEQYF.

This chain joins TRBV7-8 and TRBJ2-5; possible D gene TRBD1, 5 bases. Germline V gene sequence: CDR1 SGHVS, CDR2 FQNEAQ. With 3 bases removed from V and 9 bases from J, the gap between germline ends came to 11 bases. There are 12 residues in the CDR3. CDR3 amino acids: CASSFEGVAQYF. The CDR3 region has the DNA TGTGCCAGCAGCTTCGAAGGGGTGGCCCAGTACTTC. The variable domain in full, with the rest retrieved from reference TRBV7-8 and TRBJ2-5, is GAGVSQSPRYKVAKRGQDVALRCDPISGHVSLFWYQQALGQGPEFLTYFQNEAQLDKSGLPSDRFFAERPEGSVSTLKIQRTQQEDSAVYLCASSFEGVAQYFGPGTRLLVL.

This clone was seen more than once but under ten times. The chain carries TRBV14 and TRBJ2-2; 7 bases are shared with TRBD1. V shed 6 bases, J shed 0 bases, and the junction held 4 bases outside the gene matches. Per germline, CDR1 SGHDN and CDR2 FVKESK. The CDR3 has 15 amino acids. The CDR3: CASRIGTANTGELFF. Here the CDR3 DNA reads TGTGCCAGCAGGATAGGGACAGCGAACACCGGGGAGCTGTTTTTT.

The rearrangement joins TRBV29-1 to TRBJ1-4; TRBD1 might be the D (5 bases). This CDR3 contains 14 residues. Germline V CDR1 and CDR2: SQVTM, ANQGSEA. Between the trimmed V and J ends, which lost 6 bases and 0 bases, there was a span of 11 bases. CDR3 in DNA: TGCAGCGTCACAAGGACAACAACTAATGAAAAACTGTTTTTT. Its translation: CSVTRTTTNEKLFF. Full variable domain (outside the CDR3, taken from reference TRBV29-1 and TRBJ1-4): SAVISQKPSRDICQRGTSLTIQCQVDSQVTMMFWYRQQPGQSLTLIATANQGSEATYESGFVIDKFPISRPNLTFSTLTVSNMSPEDSSIYLCSVTRTTTNEKLFFGSGTQLSVL.

The CDR3 DNA reads as TGTGCCAGTAGTACTAGCGGGAGAGTTGAGCAGTTCTTC. Translation: CASSTSGRVEQFF. This chain connects TRBV19 to TRBJ2-1, with TRBD2 matching over 10 bases. The CDR3 contains 13 residues. V dropped 4 bases and J dropped 9; count of bases not matched to a gene: 3. Germline values: CDR1 LNHDA, CDR2 SQIVND (reference sequence).

J is TRBJ2-7 and V is TRBV7-3; 10 bases are a match to TRBD1. This CDR3 is 15 amino acids long. With 4 bases clipped from V and 5 bases from J, the junction kept 8 bases outside the gene matches. Per germline, CDR1 SGHTA and CDR2 FQGTGA. The CDR3 coding sequence is TGTGCCAGCAGCTCGACCGGGACAGGGGTTGACGAGCAGTACTTC. Its protein product is CASSSTGTGVDEQYF.

The V call is TRBV10-3, the J call TRBJ2-7, with 8 bases aligning to TRBD2. V lost 1 base and J lost 0; bases outside the gene matches: 2. The CDR3 has 15 residues. Looked up from germline, CDR1 is ENHRY and CDR2 is SYGVKD. The DNA of the CDR3 is TGTGCCATCAGTGAGTTGGCGGGAGGCTCCTACGAGCAGTACTTC. Translating it yields CAISELAGGSYEQYF.

The genes are TRBV4-3 and TRBJ2-7, with TRBD2 matching over 10 bases. The CDR3 has 15 amino acids. Germline V gives CDR1 LGHNA, CDR2 YSLEER. J gave up 4 bases and V 5 bases, and 8 bases lay outside the gene matches. CDR3 nucleotide sequence: TGCGCCAGCAGCTACTTAGCGGGGGGCGGGTACGAGCAGTACTTC. Translation: CASSYLAGGGYEQYF.

The rearrangement uses TRBV10-3 and TRBJ2-7; 14 positions match TRBD2. Losses at the gene ends were 6 bases for V and 4 bases for J; bases not matched to a gene: 8. This CDR3 comprises 16 residues. Per the germline V gene, CDR1 is ENHRY and CDR2 is SYGVKD. The CDR3: CAIRPSGTSGSYEQYF. The CDR3 bases are TGTGCCATCAGACCATCCGGGACTAGCGGGAGTTACGAGCAGTACTTC.

The table lists this clone with a few counts. The chain is built from TRBV28 and TRBJ2-1, with TRBD1 identical over 9 bases. The germline CDR1 and CDR2 sequences are MDHEN and SYDVKM. J lost 8 bases, V lost 7 bases, and 12 bases had no gene match. This CDR3 has 15 residues. CDR3 nucleotide sequence: TGTGCCAGCACTACGCCGGGACAGGGTTTCGATGAGCAGTTCTTC. This gives the protein CASTTPGQGFDEQFF.

This chain uses TRBV6-6 with TRBJ2-7, with TRBD1 as a possible D gene (6 bases). The CDR3 loop spans 15 amino acids. Trimming removed 7 bases at V and 1 base at J, with 17 bases between. From germline, CDR1 is MNHNY and CDR2 SVGAGI (reference sequence). In DNA, the CDR3 is TGTGCCAGCACCAAAGCGGACAGTCCGTCCTACGAGCAGTACTTC. Protein sequence: CASTKADSPSYEQYF.

V usage is TRBV28 and J usage is TRBJ1-4; no firm D call. Trimming pared 2 bases from V and 11 bases from J, leaving 15 bases between. Germline CDR1 is MDHEN and CDR2 is SYDVKM. CDR3 size: 14 residues. DNA of the CDR3: TGTGCCAGCAGTTTAAGCGGGAACCTCGCGAAACTGTTTTTT. Translating gives CASSLSGNLAKLFF.

In its sample, this clone was seen a few times. The CDR3 DNA sequence: TGTGCCACCAGCGTCGGGTCATACGAGCAGTACTTC. Translated, it gives CATSVGSYEQYF. The V call is TRBV15, the J call TRBJ2-7; D gene ambiguous. Germline CDR1 reads LNHNV; CDR2 reads YYDKDF (reference sequence). The CDR3 consists of 12 residues. V was shortened by 5 bases and J by 4 bases, with 9 bases between the two germline ends. Using reference TRBV15 and TRBJ2-7 for the parts outside the CDR3, the full variable domain is DAMVIQNPRYQVTQFGKPVTLSCSQTLNHNVMYWYQQKSSQAPKLLFHYYDKDFNNEADTPDNFQSRRPNTSFCFLDIRSPGLGDTAMYLCATSVGSYEQYFGPGTRLTVT.

For the CDR3, the DNA is TGTGCCAGCTCACCAACCATTGGCAGCGGGAGTACAGATACGCAGTATTTT. Its translation: CASSPTIGSGSTDTQYF. The V and J genes are TRBV18 and TRBJ2-3; 8 bases agree with TRBD2. Germline CDR1 KGHSH, CDR2 LQKENI. Losses at the gene ends were 2 bases for V and 3 bases for J; bases not matched to a gene: 10. The CDR3 runs to 17 residues.

This clone was picked up a small number of times. The V call is TRBV28, the J call TRBJ1-1; D uncertain. Germline V gives CDR1 MDHEN, CDR2 SYDVKM. The CDR3 loop spans 14 amino acids. Trimming cost V 9 bases and J 5 bases, with 19 bases left between them. CDR3 sequence (DNA): TGTGCCAGTTCGGAGCCGGGTTCGGGGACTGAAGCTTTCTTT. Translation gives CASSEPGSGTEAFF.

This clone has more than one count but fewer than ten. The chain uses TRBV11-1 and TRBJ2-3; D might be TRBD2 (6 bases). Germline V CDR1 and CDR2: SGHAT, FQDESV (reference sequence). CDR3 size: 15 residues. Trimming stripped 5 bases from V and 4 bases from J, with 16 bases between. CDR3 sequence (DNA): TGTGCCAGCAGCCCCCGGGGGTTACTCGCAGATACGCAGTATTTT. It encodes CASSPRGLLADTQYF. Full variable domain (rest looked up from reference TRBV11-1 and TRBJ2-3): EAEVAQSPRYKITEKSQAVAFWCDPISGHATLYWYRQILGQGPELLVQFQDESVVDDSQLPKDRFSAERLKGVDSTLKIQPAELGDSAMYLCASSPRGLLADTQYFGPGTRLTVL.

This clone has just a few counts. This sequence joins TRBV9 and TRBJ1-2; D uncertain. V dropped 3 bases and J dropped 4 bases, with 10 bases sitting between them. Germline values: CDR1 SGDLS, CDR2 YYNGEE. The CDR3 contains 13 residues. The CDR3 DNA is TGTGCCAGCAGCGAAACACCAAGCTATGGCTACACCTTC. Its protein is CASSETPSYGYTF.

This clone has only a few counts. The chain carries TRBV30 and TRBJ1-5, with D unclear. This CDR3 has 13 amino acids. V lost 4 bases and J lost 0, with 7 bases in between. CDR1 is GTSNPN, CDR2 SVGIG, per germline (reference sequence). CDR3 DNA sequence: TGTGCCTGGACAGCGGATAGCAATCAGCCCCAGCATTTT. Translated: CAWTADSNQPQHF.

A few counts support this clone. This sequence joins TRBV30 and TRBJ2-3, with 8 bases identical to TRBD2. J was trimmed by 5 bases and V by 3 bases; bases with no gene match: 7. This CDR3 comprises 14 residues. Germline CDR1 is GTSNPN and CDR2 is SVGIG (reference sequence). The chain's CDR3 is CAWSGGLAGDTQYF. The CDR3 DNA is TGTGCCTGGAGCGGGGGTCTAGCGGGAGATACGCAGTATTTT.

A few counts support this clone. Other DNA sequences in the same sample also yield this CDR3. The CDR3: CASSLALAEGETQYF. In nucleotides, the CDR3 is TGCGCCAGCAGCTTGGCCCTGGCGGAGGGAGAGACCCAGTACTTC. The J gene is TRBJ2-5, the V gene TRBV5-1, with TRBD2 as a possible D gene (6 bases). Germline V lookup: CDR1 SGHRS, CDR2 YFSETQ. The V end was cut by 0 bases, the J end by 4 bases, with 13 bases between. The CDR3 is 15 residues long.

The chain has TRBV6-5 and TRBJ1-2, with D maybe TRBD1 (5 bases). Germline V gives CDR1 MNHEY, CDR2 SVGAGI. This CDR3 has 15 residues. Trimming removed 5 bases from V and 4 bases from J, with 17 bases in between. As DNA, the CDR3 is TGTGCCAGCAGTACGGCGGGACTGGGGAGCTATGGCTACACCTTC. This translates into CASSTAGLGSYGYTF.

The CDR3: CASSFRERSYEQYF. The CDR3 DNA reads TGTGCCAGCAGTTTCCGGGAGCGCTCCTACGAGCAGTACTTC. The V and J genes are TRBV27 and TRBJ2-7, with D perhaps matching TRBD2 (6 bases). Per the germline V gene, CDR1 is MNHEY and CDR2 is SMNVEV (reference sequence). The CDR3 consists of 14 residues. Deletions cut 3 bases from V and 0 bases from J, with 9 bases between.

V gene TRBV5-1 combines with J gene TRBJ2-1; 7 bases map to TRBD2. CDR3 size: 14 residues. After removal of 6 bases from V and 9 bases from J, the junction contained 12 bases not matched to a gene. Germline CDR1 reads SGHRS; CDR2 reads YFSETQ. CDR3 sequence reads: CASMRAGAGGEQFF. CDR3 DNA: TGCGCCAGCATGAGGGCGGGAGCTGGGGGTGAGCAGTTCTTC.

This clone was seen more than once but under ten times. The CDR3 spells CAWSVGGRSYEQYF. For the CDR3, the DNA is TGTGCCTGGAGTGTCGGGGGGCGGTCCTACGAGCAGTACTTC. This chain uses TRBV30 with TRBJ2-7, with a weak D call TRBD2 (7 bases). The germline V and J ends were trimmed by 0 bases and 1 base, with 10 bases remaining between them. From germline, CDR1 is GTSNPN and CDR2 SVGIG (reference sequence). This CDR3 region has 14 residues.

The chain employs TRBV7-9 and TRBJ2-3; 12 bases are shared with TRBD2. This CDR3 comprises 16 residues. The V gene end was trimmed by 4 bases and the J gene end by 0 bases; junction bases not matched to a gene: 2. In germline, CDR1 is SEHNR, CDR2 FQNEAQ (reference sequence). CDR3 DNA: TGTGCCAGCAGCTCCGGACTAGCGGGAAGCACAGATACGCAGTATTTT. It specifies CASSSGLAGSTDTQYF. The whole variable domain, remainder taken from reference TRBV7-9 and TRBJ2-3, is DTGVSQNPRHKITKRGQNVTFRCDPISEHNRLYWYRQTLGQGPEFLTYFQNEAQLEKSRLLSDRFSAERPKGSFSTLEIQRTEQGDSAMYLCASSSGLAGSTDTQYFGPGTRLTVL.

This clone was seen a handful of times. The gene calls are TRBV9 and TRBJ2-3, with 8 bases aligning to TRBD1. V dropped 0 bases and J dropped 4; count of bases not matched to a gene: 7. CDR1 and CDR2 from the germline V gene are SGDLS and YYNGEE. This CDR3 has 16 amino acids. The CDR3 reads CASSVVRQGSPDTQYF. CDR3 nucleotides: TGTGCCAGCAGCGTAGTGAGACAGGGGAGCCCAGATACGCAGTATTTT.

This clone was recorded a few times. The rearrangement uses TRBV19 and TRBJ2-3; possible D gene TRBD1, 5 bases. Per germline, CDR1 LNHDA and CDR2 SQIVND (reference sequence). Trimming stripped 6 bases from V and 0 bases from J, with 19 bases between. This CDR3 spans 17 amino acids. The CDR3 DNA is TGTGCCAGTAGCCCAAATCTTGACAGTCCTAGCACAGATACGCAGTATTTT. Translating it yields CASSPNLDSPSTDTQYF.

This clone appeared a few times. The rearrangement joins TRBV7-2 to TRBJ2-7; 14 bases are a match to TRBD2. This CDR3 contains 15 residues. Germline loops: CDR1 SGHTA, CDR2 FQGNSA. V dropped 5 bases and J dropped 6; count of bases not matched to a gene: 6. The CDR3 region is CASSPGLAGVREQYF. CDR3 DNA: TGTGCCAGCAGCCCGGGACTAGCGGGAGTACGCGAGCAGTACTTC. The full variable domain, rest sourced from reference TRBV7-2 and TRBJ2-7, is GAGVSQSPSNKVTEKGKDVELRCDPISGHTALYWYRQSLGQGLEFLIYFQGNSAPDKSGLPSDRFSAERTGGSVSTLTIQRTQQEDSAVYLCASSPGLAGVREQYFGPGTRLTVT.

There are a few counts of this clone. The chain carries TRBV20-1 and TRBJ1-1; 8 positions agree with TRBD1. In germline, CDR1 is DFQATT, CDR2 SNEGSKA (reference sequence). Trimming removed 7 bases from V and 9 bases from J; junction bases left unmatched: 7. The CDR3 is 11 amino acids. DNA of the CDR3: TGCAGTGGCGAGACAGGGGCGCAAGCTTTCTTT. Translating it yields CSGETGAQAFF.